This TCR beta chain emerged from a study of blood T cell repertoires in COVID-19. Authors' processing steps: Estimated nucleated cell counts came from reference gene primer amplification. The protocol was immunoSEQ multiplex PCR, while the TCRdb copy is restricted to in-frame clones and leaves out a portion. V and J calls and clone size are those listed in that table; D and trimming were worked out from the DNA. Altogether 55,000 to 75,000 clones are present, 88% being singletons, with the ten largest covering less than 4.5%. This clone was recorded once. V gave up 8 bases and J gave up 7 bases; unmatched junction bases: 13. Per germline, CDR1 SNHLY and CDR2 FYNNEI. This CDR3 region has 14 residues.

Sequenced input: peripheral blood. The rearrangement joins TRBV2 to TRBJ2-7; 8 nucleotides agree with TRBD2. This receptor was identified in a man over 45 with active COVID-19. The CDR3 sequence: CASWPVAGLGEQYF. DNA of the CDR3: TGTGCCAGCTGGCCGGTAGCGGGGCTGGGGGAGCAGTACTTC.